These T cell receptor beta chains were read from a single sample in a study of shared clonotypes between healthy human individuals. The table came from immunoSEQ multiplex PCR; TCRdb's copy has only in-frame clones and leaves some out. The sample gives approximately 980,000 clones, less than 85% of which show up once; about 1.5% is in the top ten. Sequenced: memory CD4+ T cells sorted from blood. The receptors originated from a man younger than 30 in good health. Both conserved end residues are part of each CDR3. A D gene is named only where the DNA matches it firmly.

CDR3	V	J	D
CAISAPQGARTEAFF	TRBV10-3	TRBJ1-1	TRBD1
CASSGIGQGYGYTF	TRBV6-1	TRBJ1-2	.
CASSSTGGLGTEAFF	TRBV7-8	TRBJ1-1	TRBD1
CASSVLRSDGYTF	TRBV6-1	TRBJ1-2	.
CASSETRSSSSEAFF	TRBV2	TRBJ1-1	.
CASSQFNQPQHF	TRBV16	TRBJ1-5	.
CASSQTVGGTQYF	TRBV4-3	TRBJ2-5	.
CAWSVLWRTGELFF	TRBV30	TRBJ2-2	.
CASTKTLRDGNTEAFF	TRBV5-5	TRBJ1-1	.
CASSPTRGGDTQYF	TRBV18	TRBJ2-3	.
CASSLHRPGSSYNEQFF	TRBV7-2	TRBJ2-1	.
CASSPLGTTQETQYF	TRBV18	TRBJ2-5	.
CASSRQSWGTGELFF	TRBV6-5	TRBJ2-2	.
CASSLNGGGSYEQYF	TRBV28	TRBJ2-7	TRBD2
CASSLAEDQPQHF	TRBV5-5	TRBJ1-5	.
CASFITGGYDNEQFF	TRBV2	TRBJ2-1	TRBD1
CASSLSGSREQYF	TRBV7-2	TRBJ2-7	TRBD2
CASAVFGLPPSTGELFF	TRBV2	TRBJ2-2	.
CASSPGTGLFF	TRBV14	TRBJ1-4	TRBD1
CASSLSAESHYEQYF	TRBV11-1	TRBJ2-7	.
CASSQVWTGNTGELFF	TRBV14	TRBJ2-2	.
CAWSGTGLNTEAFF	TRBV30	TRBJ1-1	TRBD1
CASSLAALTGAAHYEQYF	TRBV28	TRBJ2-7	.
CASSSQLNTGELFF	TRBV7-2	TRBJ2-2	.
CASSPSTGIYNSPLHF	TRBV9	TRBJ1-6	TRBD1
CASSPSNFAGEQFF	TRBV11-3	TRBJ2-1	.
CASSLDRLNYGYTF	TRBV11-2	TRBJ1-2	.
CASSQLAGVTYEQYF	TRBV4-1	TRBJ2-7	TRBD2
CASSLAGVQETQYF	TRBV5-4	TRBJ2-5	.
CASSLGGGDILPYEQYF	TRBV7-8	TRBJ2-7	TRBD2